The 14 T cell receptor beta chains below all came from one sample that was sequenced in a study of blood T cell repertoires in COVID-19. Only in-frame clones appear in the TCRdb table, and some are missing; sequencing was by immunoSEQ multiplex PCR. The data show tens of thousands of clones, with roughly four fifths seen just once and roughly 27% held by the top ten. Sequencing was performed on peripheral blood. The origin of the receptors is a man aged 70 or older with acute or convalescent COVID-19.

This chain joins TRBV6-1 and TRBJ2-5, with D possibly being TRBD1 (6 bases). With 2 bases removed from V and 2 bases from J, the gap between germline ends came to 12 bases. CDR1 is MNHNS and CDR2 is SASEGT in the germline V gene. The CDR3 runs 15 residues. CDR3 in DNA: TGTGCCAGCAGTGAAATGGGGGCAAAACAAGAGACCCAGTACTTC. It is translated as CASSEMGAKQETQYF.

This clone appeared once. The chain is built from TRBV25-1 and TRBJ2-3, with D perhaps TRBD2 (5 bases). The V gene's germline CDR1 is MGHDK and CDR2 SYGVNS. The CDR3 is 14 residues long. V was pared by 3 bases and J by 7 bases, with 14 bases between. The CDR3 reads CASSDPPPGNTQYF. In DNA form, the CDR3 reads TGTGCCAGCAGTGACCCCCCACCGGGGAATACGCAGTATTTT.

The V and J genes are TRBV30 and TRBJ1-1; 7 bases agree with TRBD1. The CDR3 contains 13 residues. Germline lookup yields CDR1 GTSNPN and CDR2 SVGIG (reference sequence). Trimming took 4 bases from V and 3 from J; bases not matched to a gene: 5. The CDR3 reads CAWIRGQDTEAFF. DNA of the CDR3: TGTGCCTGGATTAGGGGGCAAGACACTGAAGCTTTCTTT.

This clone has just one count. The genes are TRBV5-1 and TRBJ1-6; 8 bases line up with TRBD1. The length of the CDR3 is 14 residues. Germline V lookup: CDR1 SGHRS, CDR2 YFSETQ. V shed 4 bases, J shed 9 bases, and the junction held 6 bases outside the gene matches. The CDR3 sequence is CASSVGTGGSPLHF. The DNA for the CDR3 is TGCGCCAGCAGCGTGGGGACAGGTGGTTCACCCCTCCACTTT.

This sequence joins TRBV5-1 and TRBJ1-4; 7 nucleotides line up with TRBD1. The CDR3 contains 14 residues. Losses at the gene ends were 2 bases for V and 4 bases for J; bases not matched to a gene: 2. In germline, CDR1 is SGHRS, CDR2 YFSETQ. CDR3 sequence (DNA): TGCGCCAGCAGCTTCCGGGACAGTAATGAAAAACTGTTTTTT. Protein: CASSFRDSNEKLFF.

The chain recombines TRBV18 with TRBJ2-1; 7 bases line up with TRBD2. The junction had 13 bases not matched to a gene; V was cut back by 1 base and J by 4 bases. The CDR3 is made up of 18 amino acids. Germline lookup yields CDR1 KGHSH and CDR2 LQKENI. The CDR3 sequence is CASSPRREPKTAYNEQFF. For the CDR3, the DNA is TGTGCCAGCTCACCACGGCGGGAGCCCAAGACGGCTTACAATGAGCAGTTCTTC.

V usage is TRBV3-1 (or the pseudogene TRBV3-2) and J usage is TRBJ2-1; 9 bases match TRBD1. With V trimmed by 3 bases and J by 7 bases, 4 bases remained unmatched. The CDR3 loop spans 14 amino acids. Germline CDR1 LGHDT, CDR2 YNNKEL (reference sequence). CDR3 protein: CASSHRDRVNEQFF. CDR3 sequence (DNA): TGTGCCAGCAGCCACCGGGACAGGGTGAATGAGCAGTTCTTC.

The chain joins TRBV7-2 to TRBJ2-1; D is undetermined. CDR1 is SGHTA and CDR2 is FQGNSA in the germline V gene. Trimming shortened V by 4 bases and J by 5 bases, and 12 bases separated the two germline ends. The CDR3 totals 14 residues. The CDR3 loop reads CASSSRLRDNEQFF. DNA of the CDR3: TGTGCCAGCAGCTCCAGGTTAAGAGACAATGAGCAGTTCTTC.

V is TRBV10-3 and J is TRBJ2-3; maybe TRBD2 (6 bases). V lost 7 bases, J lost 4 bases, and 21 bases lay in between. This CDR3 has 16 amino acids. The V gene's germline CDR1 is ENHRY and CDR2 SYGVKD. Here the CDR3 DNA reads TGTGCCATCACCAACCCGGGGACTCAATCGCCAGATACGCAGTATTTT. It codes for CAITNPGTQSPDTQYF.

The CDR3 region has the DNA TGTGCCAGCAGTTCACACACCCTCTCCTACGAGCAGTACTTC. Amino acids: CASSSHTLSYEQYF. This chain links TRBV28 with TRBJ2-7; no clear D gene. The CDR3 totals 14 residues. V was clipped by 4 bases and J by 0 bases, with 10 bases between them. CDR1 MDHEN and CDR2 SYDVKM come from the germline V gene.

CDR3: CASSSRGGYTF. CDR3 nucleotides: TGTGCCAGCAGTTCCAGGGGTGGCTACACCTTC. The chain joins TRBV12-3 or TRBV12-4 to TRBJ1-2; D might be TRBD1 (6 bases). Trimming left V 4 bases short and J 7 bases short, with 7 bases between. There are 11 residues in the CDR3.

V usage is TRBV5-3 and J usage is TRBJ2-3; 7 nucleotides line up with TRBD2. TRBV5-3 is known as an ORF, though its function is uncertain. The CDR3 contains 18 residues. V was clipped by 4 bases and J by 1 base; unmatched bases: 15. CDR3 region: CARSHPSGTLRGTDTQYF. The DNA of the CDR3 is TGTGCCAGAAGCCACCCTAGCGGTACCCTTCGGGGCACAGATACGCAGTATTTT.

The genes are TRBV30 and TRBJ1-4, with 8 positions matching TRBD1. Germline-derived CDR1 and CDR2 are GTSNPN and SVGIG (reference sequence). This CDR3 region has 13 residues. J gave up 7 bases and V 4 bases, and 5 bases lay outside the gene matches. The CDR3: CAWTRDRLEKLFF. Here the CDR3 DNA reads TGTGCCTGGACGCGGGACAGGCTTGAAAAACTGTTTTTT. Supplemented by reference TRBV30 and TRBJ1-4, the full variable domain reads SQTIHQWPATLVQPVGSPLSLECTVEGTSNPNLYWYRQAAGRGLQLLFYSVGIGQISSEVPQNLSASRPQDRQFILSSKKLLLSDSGFYLCAWTRDRLEKLFFGSGTQLSVL.

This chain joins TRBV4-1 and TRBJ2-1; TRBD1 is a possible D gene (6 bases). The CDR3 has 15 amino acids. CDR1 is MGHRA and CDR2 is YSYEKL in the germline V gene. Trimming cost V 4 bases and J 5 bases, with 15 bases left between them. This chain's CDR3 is CASSLVGTYNNEQFF. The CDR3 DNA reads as TGCGCCAGCAGCCTCGTCGGGACATACAACAATGAGCAGTTCTTC.